These 14 T cell receptor beta chains were all obtained from the same sample, sequenced in a study of T cell responses to AZD1222 COVID-19 vaccine. Generated by immunoSEQ multiplex PCR, the TCRdb table keeps only in-frame clones and is missing some. In the table there are approximately 92,000 clones, roughly 91% of which are singletons. Sequencing used peripheral blood, obtained on day 0 of AZD1222 vaccination. Receptors were obtained from an adult in good health.

The chain has TRBV3-1 (or the pseudogene TRBV3-2) and TRBJ1-1; D ambiguous. The germline gives CDR1 LGHDT, CDR2 YNNKEL (reference sequence). V was clipped by 4 bases and J by 1 base, with 16 bases between them. The CDR3 contains 16 residues. This CDR3 is CASSPRVTRSNTEAFF. The CDR3 DNA follows: TGTGCCAGCAGCCCAAGAGTGACACGGTCGAACACTGAAGCTTTCTTT.

V gene TRBV18 combines with J gene TRBJ1-2, with TRBD1 matching 9 bases. V gave up 3 bases and J gave up 6 bases; unmatched junction bases: 2. Per germline, CDR1 KGHSH and CDR2 LQKENI. The CDR3 length is 13 residues. CDR3 sequence (DNA): TGTGCCAGCTCACCGGGACAGGGAGATGGCTACACCTTC. This translates into CASSPGQGDGYTF.

The rearrangement links TRBV6-5 to TRBJ2-7, with D possibly being TRBD2 (6 bases). This CDR3 is 12 amino acids long. Germline CDR1 and CDR2: MNHEY and SVGAGI. V lost 7 bases to trimming and J lost 1 base, with 8 bases between them. CDR3 protein: CASNGGSYEQYF. DNA of the CDR3: TGTGCCAGCAACGGGGGTTCCTACGAGCAGTACTTC.

The chain combines TRBV7-2 with TRBJ1-1, with D possibly matching TRBD1 (6 bases). CDR3 size: 14 residues. Germline CDR1 reads SGHTA; CDR2 reads FQGNSA. V shed 5 bases and J shed 1 base, with 11 bases lying between them. CDR3 protein: CASSPTGRNTEAFF. The CDR3 region has the DNA TGTGCCAGCAGCCCCACAGGGAGGAACACTGAAGCTTTCTTT. Together with reference TRBV7-2 and TRBJ1-1, the CDR3 gives the full variable domain: GAGVSQSPSNKVTEKGKDVELRCDPISGHTALYWYRQSLGQGLEFLIYFQGNSAPDKSGLPSDRFSAERTGGSVSTLTIQRTQQEDSAVYLCASSPTGRNTEAFFGQGTRLTVV.

The chain couples TRBV5-5 to TRBJ2-7; D call uncertain. V shed 4 bases and J shed 2 bases, with 10 bases lying between them. This CDR3 contains 13 residues. CDR1 and CDR2 from the germline V gene are SGHKS and YYEKEE (reference sequence). In nucleotides, the CDR3 is TGTGCCAGCAGCGACCGGGTCACCTACGAGCAGTACTTC. Its protein product is CASSDRVTYEQYF.

The chain is built from TRBV7-9 and TRBJ1-1, with no clear D. V lost 5 bases and J 0 bases, leaving 7 bases between the germline ends. Per the germline V gene, CDR1 is SEHNR and CDR2 is FQNEAQ (reference sequence). This CDR3 comprises 13 residues. DNA of the CDR3: TGTGCCAGCAGCCGAACAATGAACACTGAAGCTTTCTTT. It is translated as CASSRTMNTEAFF.

CDR3 bases: TGTGCCAGCAGCTTTCGAGAGGGGAACACCGGGGAGCTGTTTTTT. Its protein is CASSFREGNTGELFF. The chain joins TRBV11-1 to TRBJ2-2, with TRBD2 as a possible D gene (5 bases). V was clipped by 3 bases and J by 1 base, with 9 bases between them. CDR3 size: 15 residues. CDR1 SGHAT and CDR2 FQDESV come from the germline V gene (reference sequence).

The CDR3 is CASRPVGGNTGELFF. CDR3 sequence (DNA): TGTGCCAGCAGACCAGTGGGGGGAAACACCGGGGAGCTGTTTTTT. The rearrangement uses TRBV6-5 and TRBJ2-2, with D maybe TRBD2 (6 bases). This CDR3 has 15 amino acids. Germline CDR1 and CDR2: MNHEY and SVGAGI. The ends were cut back, 6 bases at V and 2 bases at J, with 13 bases in the middle.

This chain connects TRBV3-1 (or the pseudogene TRBV3-2) to TRBJ1-2; 9 positions agree with TRBD1. Looked up from germline, CDR1 is LGHDT and CDR2 is YNNKEL (reference sequence). V trimming: 4 bases; J trimming: 6 bases; junction bases outside the gene matches: 3. The CDR3 is made up of 13 amino acids. DNA for the CDR3: TGTGCCAGCAGCCGGGGGACAGGGAATGGCTACACCTTC. Its protein product is CASSRGTGNGYTF.

This clone was counted once. J is TRBJ2-7 and V is TRBV12-3 or TRBV12-4, with D perhaps matching TRBD1 (5 bases). Trimming took off 2 bases at V and 6 bases at J, with 11 bases between the two ends. This CDR3 is built from 13 residues. CDR3 in amino acids: CASSLNSRAEQYF. CDR3 bases: TGTGCCAGCAGTTTAAACTCCAGGGCCGAGCAGTACTTC.

Note on this clone: Germline and junction disagree at one end, which may indicate a read error. This chain joins TRBV3-1 (or the pseudogene TRBV3-2) and TRBJ1-4; D not resolved. Germline assignment: CDR1 LGHDT and CDR2 YNNKEL (reference sequence). The CDR3 consists of 13 residues. CDR3 region: CASSQEGSPPVIF. Written as DNA, the CDR3 is TGTGCCAGCAGCCAAGAGGGGTCTCCCCCTGTAATTTTT.

The chain employs TRBV19 and TRBJ2-7; 7 bases are a match to TRBD1. Germline assignment: CDR1 LNHDA and CDR2 SQIVND (reference sequence). The CDR3 contains 12 residues. With 9 bases clipped from V and 6 bases from J, the junction kept 8 bases outside the gene matches. CDR3 loop: CASRDRAGEQYF. The CDR3 DNA is TGTGCCAGCCGCGACAGGGCCGGCGAGCAGTACTTC. Full variable domain (remainder filled in from reference TRBV19 and TRBJ2-7): DGGITQSPKYLFRKEGQNVTLSCEQNLNHDAMYWYRQDPGQGLRLIYYSQIVNDFQKGDIAEGYSVSREKKESFPLTVTSAQKNPTAFYLCASRDRAGEQYFGPGTRLTVT.

CDR3 region: CASSPRPKGGGTISYNEQFF. As DNA, the CDR3 is TGTGCCAGCAGCCCCCGACCCAAGGGCGGGGGGACAATCTCCTACAATGAGCAGTTCTTC. V gene TRBV13 combines with J gene TRBJ2-1, with 8 bases identical to TRBD2. The V gene's germline CDR1 is PRHDT and CDR2 FYEKMQ (reference sequence). V was clipped by 5 bases and J by 0 bases; unmatched bases: 18. This CDR3 contains 20 residues.

The V gene is TRBV6-6, the J gene TRBJ2-7; D perhaps matches TRBD2 (5 bases). Germline CDR1 and CDR2: MNHNY and SVGAGI (reference sequence). The length of the CDR3 is 15 residues. V shed 5 bases and J shed 7 bases, with 21 bases lying between them. CDR3 in DNA: TGTGCCAGCAGTCCACGGAGACGGGAAACCGCGGAGCAGTACTTC. Translation gives CASSPRRRETAEQYF.